The 27 T cell receptor beta chains below all came from one sample that was sequenced in a study of OX40 agonist ivuxolimab in advanced cancers. The table came from immunoSEQ multiplex PCR; TCRdb's copy has only in-frame clones and leaves some out. The profile shows about 79,000 clones, about 88% of them singletons. The sample was CD4+ or CD8+ T cells sorted from blood, taken in a trial of the OX40 agonist ivuxolimab. Source of these receptors: an adult with an advanced solid tumor such as melanoma, head and neck, liver or kidney cancer.

The chain links TRBV7-8 to TRBJ2-5; D gene uncertain. V was pared by 1 base and J by 5 bases, with 11 bases between. The V gene's germline CDR1 is SGHVS and CDR2 FQNEAQ. The CDR3 covers 14 residues. The CDR3 DNA is TGTGCCAGCAGCTTAGTAGGCCAAGGGGAGACCCAGTACTTC. Amino acid sequence: CASSLVGQGETQYF.

V is TRBV19 and J is TRBJ2-3, with 9 nucleotides matching TRBD2. The CDR3 has 16 residues. Looked up from germline, CDR1 is LNHDA and CDR2 is SQIVND (reference sequence). After removal of 5 bases from V and 4 bases from J, the junction contained 10 bases not matched to a gene. The CDR3 DNA sequence: TGTGCCAGTAGTCCCAGTAGCGGGAGCGGGGCAGATACGCAGTATTTT. Its protein product is CASSPSSGSGADTQYF. The entire variable domain, with the rest obtained from reference TRBV19 and TRBJ2-3, is as follows: DGGITQSPKYLFRKEGQNVTLSCEQNLNHDAMYWYRQDPGQGLRLIYYSQIVNDFQKGDIAEGYSVSREKKESFPLTVTSAQKNPTAFYLCASSPSSGSGADTQYFGPGTRLTVL.

The V gene is TRBV7-3, the J gene TRBJ1-2, with a tentative D call TRBD1 (5 bases). CDR1 and CDR2 (germline): SGHTA, FQGTGA. The CDR3 is 13 amino acids. Trimming removed 3 bases from V and 8 bases from J, with 13 bases in between. The CDR3 is CASSLSEGRGYTF. The CDR3 DNA is TGTGCCAGCAGCTTGTCTGAGGGACGGGGCTACACCTTC.

V gene TRBV2 combines with J gene TRBJ2-7, with 10 bases fitting TRBD1. Germline CDR1 is SNHLY and CDR2 is FYNNEI. CDR3 size: 15 residues. Trimming at V came to 6 bases and at J to 2 bases, leaving 7 bases not matched to a gene. CDR3 residues: CASSNRDRGTYEQYF. The CDR3 bases are TGTGCCAGCAGCAACCGGGACAGGGGTACCTACGAGCAGTACTTC.

V is TRBV19 and J is TRBJ1-1; D remains unclear. From germline, CDR1 is LNHDA and CDR2 SQIVND (reference sequence). The CDR3 spans 13 residues. Trimming left V 1 base short and J 5 bases short, with 8 bases between. The CDR3 DNA sequence: TGTGCCAGTAGTATAGGGAGGGAGACTGAAGCTTTCTTT. This codes for CASSIGRETEAFF.

The J gene is TRBJ2-5, the V gene TRBV5-1; TRBD1 matches 7 bases. Trimming cost V 4 bases and J 1 base; bases outside gene matches: 7. The germline gives CDR1 SGHRS, CDR2 YFSETQ. The CDR3 is 15 residues long. The CDR3 reads CASSAQTGSQETQYF. In nucleotides, the CDR3 is TGCGCCAGCAGCGCCCAGACAGGGAGCCAAGAGACCCAGTACTTC.

V is TRBV4-2 and J is TRBJ1-2; tentative D call: TRBD1 (6 bases). Germline loops: CDR1 LGHNA, CDR2 YNFKEQ. The CDR3 covers 15 residues. Trimming removed 0 bases at V and 2 bases at J, with 10 bases between. CDR3 residues: CASSQDKGVNYGYTF. The CDR3 bases are TGTGCCAGCAGCCAAGATAAGGGGGTGAACTATGGCTACACCTTC.

The chain uses TRBV21-1 and TRBJ2-5; TRBD2 reflects the table's D call only, with no check against the DNA. TRBV21-1 is classified as a pseudogene. This CDR3 has 20 residues. This CDR3 is CASSLADRGKRGAYQETQYF. CDR3 bases: TGTGCCAGCAGCTTGGCGGACAGGGGGAAGCGGGGGGCGTACCAAGAGACCCAGTACTTC.

As for this clone: The sample holds other DNA sequences that translate to the same CDR3. CDR3 nucleotides: TGTGCCAGCAGTTTGTACAGGGGAATGGGTTCACCCCTCCACTTT. It encodes CASSLYRGMGSPLHF. The rearrangement joins TRBV27 to TRBJ1-6; 7 bases are shared with TRBD1. Trimming cost V 3 bases and J 9 bases; bases outside gene matches: 8. Per germline, CDR1 MNHEY and CDR2 SMNVEV (reference sequence). The CDR3 is 15 amino acids.

This chain links TRBV5-1 with TRBJ1-2; D uncertain. This CDR3 has 13 amino acids. Germline CDR1 is SGHRS and CDR2 is YFSETQ. Trimming pared 4 bases from V and 6 bases from J, leaving 13 bases between. CDR3 loop: CASSPEVGNGYTF. The CDR3 nucleotides read TGCGCCAGCAGCCCGGAGGTCGGGAATGGCTACACCTTC.

A note on this clone: This sample also contains other DNA sequences that code for the same CDR3. The rearrangement links TRBV6-1 to TRBJ1-1; TRBD1 aligns across 9 bases. Germline CDR1 MNHNS, CDR2 SASEGT. The CDR3 contains 14 residues. Trimming at V came to 3 bases and at J to 3 bases, leaving 2 bases not matched to a gene. The CDR3, as DNA: TGTGCCAGCAGTGAGGACAGGGGAGACACTGAAGCTTTCTTT. This translates into CASSEDRGDTEAFF.

The V call is TRBV30, the J call TRBJ2-2; 8 positions match TRBD2. J was trimmed by 5 bases and V by 1 base; bases with no gene match: 3. Germline V lookup: CDR1 GTSNPN, CDR2 SVGIG (reference sequence). CDR3 length equals 14 residues. The chain's CDR3 is CAWSGAGATGELFF. The CDR3 nucleotides read TGTGCCTGGAGTGGAGCGGGAGCAACCGGGGAGCTGTTTTTT. Complete variable domain (other parts from reference TRBV30 and TRBJ2-2): SQTIHQWPATLVQPVGSPLSLECTVEGTSNPNLYWYRQAAGRGLQLLFYSVGIGQISSEVPQNLSASRPQDRQFILSSKKLLLSDSGFYLCAWSGAGATGELFFGEGSRLTVL.

This clone was found once. This chain links TRBV7-9 with TRBJ1-4, with 8 bases matching TRBD1. Trimming at V came to 3 bases and at J to 6 bases, leaving 3 bases not matched to a gene. This CDR3 has 14 amino acids. Germline loops: CDR1 SEHNR, CDR2 FQNEAQ (reference sequence). The CDR3 loop reads CASSLDRAYEKLFF. CDR3 coding DNA: TGTGCCAGCAGCTTGGACAGGGCGTATGAAAAACTGTTTTTT.

V and J are TRBV18 and TRBJ2-5; D call uncertain. Germline CDR1 is KGHSH and CDR2 is LQKENI. The CDR3 has 13 residues. The germline V and J ends were trimmed by 4 bases and 2 bases, with 8 bases remaining between them. The CDR3 loop is CASSRSTQETQYF. The CDR3 DNA reads TGTGCCAGCTCACGGTCGACTCAAGAGACCCAGTACTTC.

V is TRBV7-8 and J is TRBJ2-7, with a possible D match to TRBD1 (5 bases). CDR1 and CDR2 from the germline V gene are SGHVS and FQNEAQ. The germline V and J ends were trimmed by 2 bases and 6 bases, with 11 bases remaining between them. The CDR3 covers 13 residues. The CDR3 DNA reads TGTGCCAGCAGCTTACAGGGAAGGGGCGAGCAGTACTTC. Translation: CASSLQGRGEQYF.

The chain combines TRBV7-9 with TRBJ2-1; D may be TRBD2 (6 bases). CDR1 and CDR2 (germline): SEHNR, FQNEAQ (reference sequence). V lost 1 base to trimming and J lost 8 bases, with 12 bases between them. This CDR3 region has 14 residues. CDR3 loop: CASSLVQGGYEQFF. In DNA form, the CDR3 reads TGTGCCAGCAGCTTAGTCCAGGGAGGTTATGAGCAGTTCTTC.

The V and J genes are TRBV19 and TRBJ2-3; a possible D gene is TRBD2 (6 bases). Germline V CDR1 and CDR2: LNHDA, SQIVND (reference sequence). This CDR3 spans 18 amino acids. V lost 3 bases to trimming and J lost 0 bases, with 19 bases between them. The CDR3 sequence is CASSITHSSVTSTDTQYF. CDR3 nucleotide sequence: TGTGCCAGTAGTATCACCCATTCTAGCGTCACGAGCACAGATACGCAGTATTTT.

The CDR3 sequence: CASSSDRVNTEAFF. CDR3 nucleotide sequence: TGTGCCAGCAGCTCGGACAGGGTGAACACTGAAGCTTTCTTT. The chain links TRBV11-3 to TRBJ1-1; 8 bases are shared with TRBD1. Trimming at V came to 4 bases and at J to 0 bases, leaving 1 base not matched to a gene. The length of the CDR3 is 14 residues. Per the germline V gene, CDR1 is SGHNT and CDR2 is YENEEA.

The chain carries TRBV7-2 and TRBJ2-6, with a tentative D call TRBD1 (6 bases). The germline V and J ends were trimmed by 2 bases and 3 bases, with 11 bases remaining between them. The CDR3 runs to 16 residues. CDR1 and CDR2 from the germline V gene are SGHTA and FQGNSA. The CDR3 region is CASSLMGAGGANVLTF. The CDR3 DNA reads as TGTGCCAGCAGCTTAATGGGGGCGGGTGGGGCCAACGTCCTGACTTTC.

In this sample, this clone turned up a few times. V gene TRBV28 combines with J gene TRBJ2-7, with unresolved D. Germline loops: CDR1 MDHEN, CDR2 SYDVKM. This CDR3 is built from 13 residues. The V end lost 7 bases, the J end lost 5 bases, and 15 bases lay between the germline ends. For the CDR3, the DNA is TGTGCCAGCATTAAGGTAAGCCGCGACGAGCAGTACTTC. Its translation: CASIKVSRDEQYF.

In regard to this clone: This specimen includes other DNA sequences encoding the same CDR3. This sequence joins TRBV5-1 and TRBJ1-4; TRBD1 might be the D (5 bases). The CDR3 runs to 15 residues. The germline V and J ends were trimmed by 0 bases and 5 bases, with 11 bases remaining between them. Looked up from germline, CDR1 is SGHRS and CDR2 is YFSETQ. CDR3 DNA sequence: TGCGCCAGCAGCTTGGGAGTGGGGGTCAATGAAAAACTGTTTTTT. Translating it yields CASSLGVGVNEKLFF.

The rearrangement uses TRBV19 and TRBJ2-3, with D possibly TRBD1 on 5 matching bases. Trimming stripped 6 bases from V and 6 bases from J, with 16 bases between. In germline, CDR1 is LNHDA, CDR2 SQIVND (reference sequence). CDR3 length: 14 amino acids. The DNA of the CDR3 is TGTGCCAGTAGCCAGGGTATATGGCTGGATACGCAGTATTTT. Its protein product is CASSQGIWLDTQYF. Full variable domain (missing parts from reference TRBV19 and TRBJ2-3): DGGITQSPKYLFRKEGQNVTLSCEQNLNHDAMYWYRQDPGQGLRLIYYSQIVNDFQKGDIAEGYSVSREKKESFPLTVTSAQKNPTAFYLCASSQGIWLDTQYFGPGTRLTVL.

The chain employs TRBV6-1 and TRBJ2-2; 10 nucleotides match TRBD2. This CDR3 is 16 amino acids long. J was trimmed by 5 bases and V by 4 bases; bases with no gene match: 7. The germline V gene has CDR1 MNHNS and CDR2 SASEGT. CDR3 in amino acids: CASSAPAGGGTGELFF. Here the CDR3 DNA reads TGTGCCAGCAGTGCCCCAGCGGGAGGGGGAACCGGGGAGCTGTTTTTT.

The V and J genes are TRBV27 and TRBJ2-3; a weak D match, TRBD2 (5 bases). CDR3 length: 16 amino acids. The germline V gene encodes CDR1 MNHEY and CDR2 SMNVEV (reference sequence). Trimming stripped 4 bases from V and 4 bases from J, with 18 bases between. DNA for the CDR3: TGTGCCAGCAGTTCTCCTAGAGGGAGAACCTCAGATACGCAGTATTTT. Translating it yields CASSSPRGRTSDTQYF.

This clone was counted a single time. The V and J genes are TRBV28 and TRBJ2-7; TRBD1 aligns across 9 bases. This CDR3 is 14 amino acids long. CDR1 MDHEN and CDR2 SYDVKM come from the germline V gene. Trimming at V came to 5 bases and at J to 4 bases, leaving 6 bases not matched to a gene. The CDR3 here is CASSTGTGTYEQYF. CDR3 coding DNA: TGTGCCAGCAGTACCGGGACAGGGACTTACGAGCAGTACTTC. The full variable domain, its missing parts supplied by reference TRBV28 and TRBJ2-7, is DVKVTQSSRYLVKRTGEKVFLECVQDMDHENMFWYRQDPGLGLRLIYFSYDVKMKEKGDIPEGYSVSREKKERFSLILESASTNQTSMYLCASSTGTGTYEQYFGPGTRLTVT.

The table lists this clone with a few counts. The chain joins TRBV6-5 to TRBJ1-2; a weak D match, TRBD1 (5 bases). V was shortened by 4 bases and J by 8 bases, with 14 bases between the two germline ends. This CDR3 has 13 residues. Germline values: CDR1 MNHEY, CDR2 SVGAGI. CDR3 residues: CASSFRGEGGYTF. The CDR3 bases are TGTGCCAGCAGTTTTCGGGGGGAGGGCGGCTACACCTTC.

The chain recombines TRBV5-1 with TRBJ2-7; TRBD1 aligns across 7 bases. V dropped 1 base and J dropped 6; count of bases not matched to a gene: 16. This CDR3 spans 17 amino acids. Per the germline V gene, CDR1 is SGHRS and CDR2 is YFSETQ. For the CDR3, the DNA is TGCGCCAGCAGCTTGACCCGCTTGGCAGGGGGTTCTAGCGAGCAGTACTTC. Residues: CASSLTRLAGGSSEQYF.